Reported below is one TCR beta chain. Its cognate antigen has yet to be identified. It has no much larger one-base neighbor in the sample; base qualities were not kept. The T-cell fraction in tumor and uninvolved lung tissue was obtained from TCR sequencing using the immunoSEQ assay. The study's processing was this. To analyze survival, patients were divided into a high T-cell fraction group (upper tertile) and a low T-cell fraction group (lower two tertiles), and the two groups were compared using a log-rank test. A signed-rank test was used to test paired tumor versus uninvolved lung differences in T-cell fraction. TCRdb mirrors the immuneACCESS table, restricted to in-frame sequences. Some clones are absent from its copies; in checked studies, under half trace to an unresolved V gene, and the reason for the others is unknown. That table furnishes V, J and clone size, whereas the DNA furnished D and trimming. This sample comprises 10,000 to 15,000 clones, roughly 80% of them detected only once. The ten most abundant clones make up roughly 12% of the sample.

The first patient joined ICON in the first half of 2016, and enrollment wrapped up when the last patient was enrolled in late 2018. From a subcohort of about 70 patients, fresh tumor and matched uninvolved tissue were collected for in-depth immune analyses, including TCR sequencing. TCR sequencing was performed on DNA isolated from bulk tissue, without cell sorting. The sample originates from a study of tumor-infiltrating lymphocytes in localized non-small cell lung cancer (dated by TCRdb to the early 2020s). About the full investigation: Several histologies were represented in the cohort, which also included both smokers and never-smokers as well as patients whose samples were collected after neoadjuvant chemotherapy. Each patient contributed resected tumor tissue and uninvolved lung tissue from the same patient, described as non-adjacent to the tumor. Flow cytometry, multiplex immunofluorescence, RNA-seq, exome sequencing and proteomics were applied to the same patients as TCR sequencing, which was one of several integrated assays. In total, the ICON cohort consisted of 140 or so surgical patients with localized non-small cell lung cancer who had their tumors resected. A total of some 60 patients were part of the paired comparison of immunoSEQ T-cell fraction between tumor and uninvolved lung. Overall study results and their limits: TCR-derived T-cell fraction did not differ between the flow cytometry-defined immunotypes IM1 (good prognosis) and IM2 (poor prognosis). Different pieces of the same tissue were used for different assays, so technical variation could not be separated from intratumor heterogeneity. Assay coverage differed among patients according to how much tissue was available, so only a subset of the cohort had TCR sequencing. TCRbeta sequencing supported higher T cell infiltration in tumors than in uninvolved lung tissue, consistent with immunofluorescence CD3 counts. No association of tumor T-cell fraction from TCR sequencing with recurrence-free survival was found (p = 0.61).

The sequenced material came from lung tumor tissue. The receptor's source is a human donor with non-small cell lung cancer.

The CDR3 protein is CASSQVQGIHLNSPLHF. Here is the DNA: TGCGCCAGCAGCCAAGTCCAGGGAATTCATCTTAATTCACCCCTCCACTTT. In this chain, TRBV4-1 is recombined with TRBJ1-6; tentative D gene TRBD1, with 5 bases matching. The CDR3 numbers 17 residues from cysteine through phenylalanine. Only the CDR3 portion is preserved as DNA: 51 bases, with reading frame beginning at the first base. V is cut by 1 base and J by 6 bases, and the space between the germline ends is 16 bases. CDR1 MGHRA and CDR2 YSYEKL are derived from the germline V gene.